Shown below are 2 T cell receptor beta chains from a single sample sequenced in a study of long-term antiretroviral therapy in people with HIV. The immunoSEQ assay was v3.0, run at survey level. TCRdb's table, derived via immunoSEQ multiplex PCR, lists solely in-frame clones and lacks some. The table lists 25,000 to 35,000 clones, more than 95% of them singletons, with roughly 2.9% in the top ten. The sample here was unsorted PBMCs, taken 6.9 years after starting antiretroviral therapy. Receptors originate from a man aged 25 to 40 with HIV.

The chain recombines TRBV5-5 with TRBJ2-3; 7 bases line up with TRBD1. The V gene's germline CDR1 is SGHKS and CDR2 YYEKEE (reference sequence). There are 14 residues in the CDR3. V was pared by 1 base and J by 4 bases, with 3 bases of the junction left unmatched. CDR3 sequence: CASSLQGGADTQYF. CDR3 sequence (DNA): TGTGCCAGCAGCTTGCAAGGGGGCGCAGATACGCAGTATTTT.

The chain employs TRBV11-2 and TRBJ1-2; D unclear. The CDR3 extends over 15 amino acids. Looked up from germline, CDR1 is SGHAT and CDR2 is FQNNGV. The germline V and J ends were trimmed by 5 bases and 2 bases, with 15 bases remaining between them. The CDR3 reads CASSLNPGPNYGYTF. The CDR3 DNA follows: TGTGCCAGCAGCCTAAACCCTGGGCCCAACTATGGCTACACCTTC.